Presented here are 27 T cell receptor beta chains from one specimen sequenced in a study of patients and donors after allogeneic stem cell transplantation. A single record per CDR3 protein comes from TCRdb applying MiXCR to the RT-PCR reads. Seen here are about 400,000 distinct CDR3 sequences, 16% observed once, and the top ten hold just over 7%. Material: blood, either unsorted or a sorted T cell fraction (not recorded which). Source of these receptors: a human donor who was either an allogeneic HSCT recipient or a stem cell or donor lymphocyte infusion donor (not recorded which). It is not recorded whose cells these are; they may come from a transplant donor.

The V call is TRBV20-1, the J call TRBJ2-1; 8 positions agree with TRBD2. Germline lookup yields CDR1 DFQATT and CDR2 SNEGSKA (reference sequence). The CDR3 runs 15 residues. V dropped 1 base and J dropped 3; count of bases not matched to a gene: 5. This CDR3 reads CSARGQREFYNEQFF. DNA of the CDR3: TGCAGTGCTAGAGGTCAGCGGGAGTTCTACAATGAGCAGTTCTTC.

This clonotype was detected many times. The chain combines TRBV24-1 with TRBJ2-2; D is ambiguous. V was trimmed by 1 base and J by 0 bases, leaving 2 bases between them. Per the germline V gene, CDR1 is KGHDR and CDR2 is SFDVKD. CDR3 size: 14 residues. Here the CDR3 reads CATSDFANTGELFF. DNA of the CDR3: TGTGCCACCAGTGATTTCGCGAACACCGGGGAGCTGTTTTTT.

A few counts support this clonotype. V is TRBV20-1 and J is TRBJ2-5; D gene ambiguous. Looked up from germline, CDR1 is DFQATT and CDR2 is SNEGSKA (reference sequence). V was clipped by 3 bases and J by 2 bases, with 7 bases between them. CDR3 length: 12 residues. In DNA, the CDR3 is TGCAGTGCTAGCGAGTGGCAAGAGACCCAGTACTTC. Translated: CSASEWQETQYF.

The DNA for the CDR3 is TGTGCCAGCTCGGTGGGGGGGTTTGGAAAACTGTTTTTT. Its protein product is CASSVGGFGKLFF. This chain joins TRBV12-3 or TRBV12-4 and TRBJ1-4, with D perhaps matching TRBD1 (5 bases). The CDR3 runs to 13 residues. The ends were cut back, 8 bases at V and 10 bases at J, with 17 bases in the middle.

This clonotype was found a few times. This chain connects TRBV29-1 to TRBJ2-7; tentative D call: TRBD2 (5 bases). The germline CDR1 and CDR2 sequences are SQVTM and ANQGSEA. CDR3 size: 11 residues. V dropped 2 bases and J dropped 9 bases, with 11 bases sitting between them. The CDR3 sequence is CSVEIRTRQYF. For the CDR3, the DNA is TGCAGCGTTGAAATCCGGACTCGGCAGTACTTC.

The chain employs TRBV18 and TRBJ2-5; D gene unclear. This CDR3 contains 13 residues. V dropped 11 bases and J dropped 5 bases, with 18 bases sitting between them. Germline lookup yields CDR1 KGHSH and CDR2 LQKENI. The chain's CDR3 is CAAQDAARETQYF. The CDR3 bases are TGTGCCGCCCAGGATGCCGCTCGGGAGACCCAGTACTTC.

This clonotype was found many times. J is TRBJ2-2 and V is TRBV11-2, with 12 bases fitting TRBD1. This CDR3 region has 17 residues. The V gene's germline CDR1 is SGHAT and CDR2 FQNNGV. With 4 bases clipped from V and 5 bases from J, the junction kept 8 bases outside the gene matches. CDR3 region: CASSWNRDRGRTGELFF. The CDR3, as DNA: TGTGCCAGCAGCTGGAACCGGGACAGGGGGCGAACCGGGGAGCTGTTTTTT.

This clonotype was seen a few times. The chain couples TRBV29-1 to TRBJ1-1, with D unresolved. V was pared by 6 bases and J by 4 bases, with 12 bases between. This CDR3 comprises 12 residues. Germline-derived CDR1 and CDR2 are SQVTM and ANQGSEA. CDR3 amino acids: CSVASGATEAFF. The CDR3 DNA reads TGCAGCGTGGCCTCTGGCGCCACTGAAGCTTTCTTT.

This sequence joins TRBV6-1 and TRBJ2-5; 14 positions match TRBD2. Germline V CDR1 and CDR2: MNHNS, SASEGT. The CDR3 runs 16 residues. The V segment lost 5 bases and the J segment 5 bases; nucleotides outside the gene matches: 7. CDR3 coding DNA: TGTGCCAGCAGTCCGAGACTAGCGGGGGGGTTGGAGACCCAGTACTTC. This sequence encodes CASSPRLAGGLETQYF.

This clonotype was seen a few times. The chain has TRBV7-8 and TRBJ2-7; the match to TRBD2 covers 7 bases. There are 15 residues in the CDR3. The V gene end was trimmed by 4 bases and the J gene end by 2 bases; junction bases not matched to a gene: 8. Germline V gene data show CDR1 as SGHVS and CDR2 as FQNEAQ. In nucleotides, the CDR3 is TGTGCCAGCAGCTCTGAGGCGGGGGAGACCTACGAGCAGTACTTC. The encoded protein is CASSSEAGETYEQYF.

The J gene is TRBJ2-1, the V gene TRBV4-1; D is ambiguous. CDR3 length: 12 amino acids. Germline V gene data show CDR1 as MGHRA and CDR2 as YSYEKL. V lost 1 base and J lost 7, with 5 bases in between. The CDR3 loop reads CASSQVENEQFF. CDR3 bases: TGCGCCAGCAGCCAAGTTGAAAATGAGCAGTTCTTC.

This clonotype was found a few times. The CDR3 DNA follows: TGTGCCAGCAGCTACGGGCGGCGGGCCTACGAGCAGTACTTC. Translation: CASSYGRRAYEQYF. The gene calls are TRBV7-9 and TRBJ2-7, with D possibly TRBD2 on 5 matching bases. CDR3 size: 14 residues. Trimming took off 4 bases at V and 2 bases at J, with 12 bases between the two ends. In germline, CDR1 is SEHNR, CDR2 FQNEAQ (reference sequence).

V usage is TRBV6-1 and J usage is TRBJ1-2; no clear D. This CDR3 spans 14 amino acids. Germline assignment: CDR1 MNHNS and CDR2 SASEGT. V lost 1 base, J lost 7 bases, and 13 bases lay in between. CDR3: CASSEERHLFGYTF. The DNA of the CDR3 is TGTGCCAGCAGTGAAGAGCGGCACCTCTTTGGCTACACCTTC.

This clonotype was recorded a few times. At one end, the junction sequence differs from germline, possibly due to a read error. The chain is built from TRBV20-1 and TRBJ1-1, with D maybe TRBD1 (5 bases). CDR3 length: 10 residues. In germline, CDR1 is DFQATT, CDR2 SNEGSKA (reference sequence). The chain's CDR3 is CSARDEGPIF. The CDR3 DNA reads as TGCAGTGCTAGGGATGAGGGGCCGATCTTT.

The J gene is TRBJ2-3, the V gene TRBV29-1; D may be TRBD2 (5 bases). CDR1 is SQVTM and CDR2 is ANQGSEA in the germline V gene. V lost 7 bases and J lost 2, with 13 bases in between. The CDR3 has 13 amino acids. CDR3 protein: CSARDANTDTQYF. CDR3 sequence (DNA): TGCAGCGCCCGGGATGCGAACACAGATACGCAGTATTTT.

The V call is TRBV5-1, the J call TRBJ2-5; D remains unclear. Trimming stripped 0 bases from V and 4 bases from J, with 10 bases between. Looked up from germline, CDR1 is SGHRS and CDR2 is YFSETQ. The CDR3 length is 14 residues. The CDR3 spells CASSLVGMGETQYF. Here the CDR3 DNA reads TGCGCCAGCAGCTTGGTGGGGATGGGAGAGACCCAGTACTTC.

The rearrangement links TRBV5-1 to TRBJ1-2; 7 bases match TRBD1. Germline V gene data show CDR1 as SGHRS and CDR2 as YFSETQ. Losses at the gene ends were 4 bases for V and 4 bases for J; bases not matched to a gene: 7. This CDR3 spans 14 amino acids. The CDR3 sequence is CASSDEQGPYGYTF. In DNA, the CDR3 is TGCGCCAGCAGCGACGAACAGGGGCCCTATGGCTACACCTTC.

There are a few counts of this clonotype. The chain employs TRBV6-2 or TRBV6-3 and TRBJ1-5; a possible D gene is TRBD1 (5 bases). CDR3 length: 16 amino acids. The germline gives CDR1 MNHEY, CDR2 SVGEGT. V was clipped by 6 bases and J by 0 bases, with 15 bases between them. DNA for the CDR3: TGTGCCAGCAGCCTTCCGGGACCTTATAGCAATCAGCCCCAGCATTTT. As protein: CASSLPGPYSNQPQHF.

The chain employs TRBV7-2 and TRBJ2-2, with D unresolved. The CDR3 length is 15 residues. CDR1 is SGHTA, CDR2 FQGNSA, per germline. Deletions cut 5 bases from V and 2 bases from J, with 12 bases between. This CDR3 is CASSPLGRNTGELFF. CDR3 sequence (DNA): TGTGCCAGCAGCCCCCTGGGCAGAAACACCGGGGAGCTGTTTTTT.

In its sample, this clonotype was seen a few times. The gene calls are TRBV27 and TRBJ2-3, with 9 positions matching TRBD1. V lost 5 bases, J lost 6 bases, and 9 bases stayed unmatched. The length of the CDR3 is 15 residues. Germline CDR1 and CDR2: MNHEY and SMNVEV (reference sequence). The CDR3 DNA reads TGTGCCAGCAGTCCTTTGGGGACAGGGAGGGATACGCAGTATTTT. Protein product: CASSPLGTGRDTQYF.

The CDR3, as DNA: TGCGCCAGCAGCCAAGGTACGACAGGCTACGAGCAGTACTTC. It codes for CASSQGTTGYEQYF. The genes are TRBV4-3 and TRBJ2-7; D may be TRBD1 (6 bases). Germline V gene sequence: CDR1 LGHNA, CDR2 YSLEER. This CDR3 has 14 amino acids. V was trimmed by 1 base and J by 3 bases, leaving 10 bases between them.

The V and J genes are TRBV5-1 and TRBJ1-1; D is undetermined. The germline gives CDR1 SGHRS, CDR2 YFSETQ. The CDR3 consists of 14 residues. Trimming removed 4 bases at V and 6 bases at J, with 16 bases between. The DNA of the CDR3 is TGCGCCAGCAGCCAGGATCTGACCCGCCCTGAAGCTTTCTTT. It codes for CASSQDLTRPEAFF.

The V and J genes are TRBV13 and TRBJ2-1; TRBD2 matches 13 bases. Germline CDR1 is PRHDT and CDR2 is FYEKMQ (reference sequence). Unmatched junction bases numbered 9, after V lost 4 bases and J lost 3 bases. The CDR3 covers 18 residues. The CDR3 DNA is TGTGCCAGCAGCTATACTAGCGGGGGGGACCCAAGCTACAATGAGCAGTTCTTC. This sequence encodes CASSYTSGGDPSYNEQFF.

For this clonotype: A much larger clone differs from this one at a single base, so this may be a read error. The rearrangement joins TRBV5-1 to TRBJ1-4, with a tentative D call TRBD1 (5 bases). Germline V gene lookup returns CDR1 SGHRS and CDR2 YFSETQ. This CDR3 comprises 14 residues. V lost 4 bases and J lost 5, with 12 bases in between. CDR3 in amino acids: CASSRDLQNEKLFF. The CDR3 nucleotides read TGCGCCAGCAGCCGGGACCTCCAGAATGAAAAACTGTTTTTT.

The V call is TRBV7-3, the J call TRBJ2-7; 9 nucleotides agree with TRBD1. The germline gives CDR1 SGHTA, CDR2 FQGTGA. V lost 1 base to trimming and J lost 4 bases; unmatched junction nucleotides: 11. The length of the CDR3 is 17 residues. The CDR3 sequence: CASSLNSRDRVKYEQYF. As DNA, the CDR3 is TGTGCCAGCAGCTTAAATTCTCGGGACAGGGTGAAGTACGAGCAGTACTTC.

The rearrangement joins TRBV7-3 to TRBJ2-2; TRBD1 might be the D (6 bases). Germline lookup yields CDR1 SGHTA and CDR2 FQGTGA. The CDR3 has 17 residues. V shed 4 bases and J shed 0 bases, with 15 bases lying between them. CDR3 region: CASSSNRTAANTGELFF. Here the CDR3 DNA reads TGTGCCAGCAGCTCTAACCGGACAGCCGCGAACACCGGGGAGCTGTTTTTT. Variable domain in full (rest from reference TRBV7-3 and TRBJ2-2): GAGVSQTPSNKVTEKGKYVELRCDPISGHTALYWYRQSLGQGPEFLIYFQGTGAADDSGLPNDRFFAVRPEGSVSTLKIQRTERGDSAVYLCASSSNRTAANTGELFFGEGSRLTVL.

The genes are TRBV3-1 and TRBJ2-2; D gene unclear. There are 15 residues in the CDR3. Trimming shortened V by 4 bases and J by 4 bases, and 13 bases separated the two germline ends. Per the germline V gene, CDR1 is LGHDT and CDR2 is YNNKEL (reference sequence). The CDR3 nucleotides are TGTGCCAGCAGCCCCCCGTTGCGGCCCACCGGGGAGCTGTTTTTT. Translated: CASSPPLRPTGELFF.